The clone carrying this T cell receptor beta chain was picked up many times. The CDR3 loop spans 15 amino acids. With 6 bases removed from V and 4 bases from J, the gap between germline ends came to 16 bases. Germline V gene sequence: CDR1 MDHEN, CDR2 SYDVKM. This sample stems from a study of T-cell reconstitution after alpha-beta-depleted transplantation in children. The TCRbeta library incorporated unique molecular identifiers. One entry per CDR3 protein, called by TCRdb with MiXCR from the PCR reads. This table holds about 400,000 distinct CDR3 sequences, roughly 20% found once. The chain links TRBV28 to TRBJ2-1, with D possibly TRBD2 on 6 matching bases. This TCR was recovered from a human donor who donated a stem cell graft to a child with acute myeloid leukemia. Sample: PBMCs from the stem cell graft donor, taken from the stem cell graft. CDR3 amino acids: CASRDQGLRYNEQFF. CDR3 DNA: TGTGCCAGCAGAGATCAGGGACTCCGATACAATGAGCAGTTCTTC.